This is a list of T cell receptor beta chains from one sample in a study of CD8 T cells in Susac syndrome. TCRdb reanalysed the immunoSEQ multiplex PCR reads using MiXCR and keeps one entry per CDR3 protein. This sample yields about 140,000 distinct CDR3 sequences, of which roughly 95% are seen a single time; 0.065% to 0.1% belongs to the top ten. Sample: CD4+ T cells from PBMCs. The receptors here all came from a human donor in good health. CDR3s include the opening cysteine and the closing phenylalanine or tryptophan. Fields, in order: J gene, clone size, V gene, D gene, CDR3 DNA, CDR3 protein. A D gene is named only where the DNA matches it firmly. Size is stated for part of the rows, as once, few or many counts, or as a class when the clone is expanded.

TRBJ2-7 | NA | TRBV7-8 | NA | TGTGCCAGCAGCCCCTCCAGGGTCAGCGAGCAGTACTTC | CASSPSRVSEQYF
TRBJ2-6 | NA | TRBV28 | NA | TGTGCCAGCAGTTCGAGACCCGGTGGGCGGGGTTCTGGGGCCAACGTCCTGACTTTC | CASSSRPGGRGSGANVLTF
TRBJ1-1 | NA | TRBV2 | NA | TGTGCCAGCCAACCCGGGAGGGGTGTGGGGCAGGGGAGCACTGAAGCTTTCTTT | CASQPGRGVGQGSTEAFF
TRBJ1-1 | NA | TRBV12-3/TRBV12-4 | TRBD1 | TGTGCCAGCAGTCCGACAGGGAGATTTGAAGCTTTCTTT | CASSPTGRFEAFF
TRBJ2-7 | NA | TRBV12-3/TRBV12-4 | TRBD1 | TGTGCCAGCAGTTCGACAGGGGGCAGTTCCGACGAGCAGTACTTC | CASSSTGGSSDEQYF
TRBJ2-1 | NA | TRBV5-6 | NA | TGTGCCAGCACCTCAAGGAGGAACAATGAGCAGTTCTTC | CASTSRRNNEQFF
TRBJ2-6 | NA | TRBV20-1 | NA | TGCAGTGCTAGCTCTGGGGCCAACGTCCTGACTTTC | CSASSGANVLTF
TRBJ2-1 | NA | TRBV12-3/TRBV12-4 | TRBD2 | TGTGCCAGCAGTTTAGAACTAGCGGGGGACCCCTACAATGAGCAGTTCTTC | CASSLELAGDPYNEQFF
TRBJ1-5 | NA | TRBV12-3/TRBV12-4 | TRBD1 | TGTGCCAGCAGTCCGACCGGGACAGGGGTCCAGCCCCAGCATTTT | CASSPTGTGVQPQHF
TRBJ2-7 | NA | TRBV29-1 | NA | TGCAGCGGCGGTAATTATAACGAGCAGTACTTC | CSGGNYNEQYF
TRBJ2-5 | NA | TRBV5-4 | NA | TGTGCCAGCAGCTTAGTAGGAGAGACCCAGTACTTC | CASSLVGETQYF
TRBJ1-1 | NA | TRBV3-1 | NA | TGTGCCAGCCAAGGAACGGGGACTGAAGCTTTCTTT | CASQGTGTEAFF
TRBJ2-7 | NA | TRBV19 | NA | TGTGCCAGTTTGGATTCCTACGAGCAGTACTTC | CASLDSYEQYF
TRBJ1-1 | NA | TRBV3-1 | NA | TGTGCCAGCAGCCCCAATCGGGCGACTGAAGCTTTCTTT | CASSPNRATEAFF
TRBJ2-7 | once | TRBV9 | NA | TGTGCCAGCAGCGTAGACCCCGCGGACAGATCCTACGAGCAGTACTTC | CASSVDPADRSYEQYF
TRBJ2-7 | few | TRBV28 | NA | TGTGCCAGCAGTTTGGTCGGGGAGCAGTACTTC | CASSLVGEQYF
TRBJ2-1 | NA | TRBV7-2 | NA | TGTGCCAGCAGCGCCCGTAGGGGCTACAATGAGCAGTTCTTC | CASSARRGYNEQFF
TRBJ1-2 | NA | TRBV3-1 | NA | TGTGCCAGCAGCCAAGAAGGGCAGGGGAGGTATGGCTACACCTTC | CASSQEGQGRYGYTF
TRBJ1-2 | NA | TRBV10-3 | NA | TGTGCCATCAGTGGGACAGTTGTTCGGTCCTATGGCTACACCTTC | CAISGTVVRSYGYTF
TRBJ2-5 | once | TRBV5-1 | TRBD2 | TGCGCCAGCAGCTACCCCGGGCTAGCGGGACAAGAGACCCAGTACTTC | CASSYPGLAGQETQYF
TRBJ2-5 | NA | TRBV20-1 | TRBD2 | TGCAGTGCAAAGCGCGGGGGAGAGACCCAGTACTTC | CSAKRGGETQYF
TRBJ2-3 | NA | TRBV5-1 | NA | TGCGCCAGCAGCTTAGAGGGTATCGCAGATACGCAGTATTTT | CASSLEGIADTQYF
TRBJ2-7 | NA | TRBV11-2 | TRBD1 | TGTGCCAGCAGCTTTCCGGACAGGACCTACGAGCAGTACTTC | CASSFPDRTYEQYF
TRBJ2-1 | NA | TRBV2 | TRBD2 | TGTGCCAGCAGTAGTCGACTAGCGGGAGGGGGGTCCTACAATGAGCAGTTCTTC | CASSSRLAGGGSYNEQFF
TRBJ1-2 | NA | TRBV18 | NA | TGTGCCAGCTCAGTCCGTGAGGGCTACACCTTC | CASSVREGYTF
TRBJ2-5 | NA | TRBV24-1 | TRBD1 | TGTGCCACCAGTGATCCCGACAGGGATCGAGAGACCCAGTACTTC | CATSDPDRDRETQYF